This TCR beta chain was captured by sequencing in a study of a mutant IDH1 vaccine in newly diagnosed glioma. Turning to the study itself: Vaccines were first given 4-6 weeks after radiotherapy alone, or with temozolomide cycles.

Sequencing used immunoSEQ multiplex PCR; TCRdb keeps in-frame clones, though not all of them. This sample yields under 150,000 clones, of which 80% are seen a single time; 5.5% belongs to the top ten. In its sample, this clone was seen once. The antigen is unknown. The time point here: week 11, during vaccination. Each vaccine dose was 300 ug of mutant IDH1 20-mer peptide, with topical imiquimod. This receptor was identified in a man aged 40-55 years with glioma. The specimen comprised PBMCs, sampled from a glioma patient whose treatment included an IDH1 peptide vaccine.

CDR3 sequence (DNA): TGTGCCAGCAGCTCGCAGGGTAGTAGGGCTGAAGCTTTCTTT. Protein: CASSSQGSRAEAFF. This chain connects TRBV7-2 to TRBJ1-1, with TRBD1 as a possible D gene (5 bases). CDR1 is SGHTA and CDR2 is FQGNSA in the germline V gene. Trimming took 4 bases from V and 6 from J, leaving 15 bases between them. This CDR3 region has 14 residues.